These T cell receptor beta chains were read from a single sample in a study of T cells expressing NK-cell markers. TCRdb re-called the 5' RACE reads, yielding one record per CDR3 amino acid sequence without DNA. Recorded for this sample: 120,000 to 150,000 distinct CDR3 sequences. The material sequenced was blood T cells: a sorted CD56 or NKG2C T cell subset, CD4+ or CD8+ T cells, or bulk PBMC T cells (not recorded which). The receptors derive from a man aged 18 to 35 in good health. The CDR3 runs from the conserved cysteine through the conserved F or W.

TRBJ2-1 TRBV12-3/TRBV12-4 CASMGVEGSHFNEQFF
TRBJ2-7 TRBV10-3 CAISPMETGSYEQYF
TRBJ2-1 TRBV7-9 CASSFKGPSYNEQFF
TRBJ1-5 TRBV20-1 CSARDLNNGSPQHF
TRBJ2-3 TRBV7-6 CASSSQPLNTDTQYF
TRBJ1-5 TRBV20-1 CSARGTRDGVDQPQHF
TRBJ2-7 TRBV4-3 CASSQGAGGSYEQYF
TRBJ1-1 TRBV12-3/TRBV12-4 CASSTPGLLNTEAFF
TRBJ2-5 TRBV28 CASSFRGLEETQYF
TRBJ2-1 TRBV4-2 CASSQTTSDSYNEQFF
TRBJ2-3 TRBV12-3/TRBV12-4 CASSPAESTDTQYF
TRBJ2-1 TRBV3-1 CASSQDRSSGSLQFF
TRBJ2-1 TRBV7-2 CAVWGVSSYNEQFF
TRBJ2-1 TRBV12-3/TRBV12-4 CASSLTSGMSYNEQFF
TRBJ2-1 TRBV19 CAEKGCQRGRYNEQFF
TRBJ1-1 TRBV7-8 CASSLGAGNTEAFF
TRBJ1-1 TRBV4-1 CASSQDASPAEAFF
TRBJ2-3 TRBV14 CASSLWRDGYTQYF
TRBJ2-5 TRBV2 CASSRTSAYQETQYF
TRBJ2-1 TRBV21-1 CASSTGGPLNNEQFF
TRBJ2-5 TRBV5-6 CASSVKLAGGLQGETQYF
TRBJ2-3 TRBV4-1 CASSQDLTDTDTQYF
TRBJ2-1 TRBV27 CASSFSLGGTGDLQFF
TRBJ2-3 TRBV5-4 CASSFWREGGTDTQYF
TRBJ2-5 TRBV7-9 CASSLYGGLLEKTQYF
TRBJ1-5 TRBV19 CASTPNDRAQPQHF
TRBJ2-1 TRBV20-1 CSARRYNEQFF
TRBJ2-1 TRBV29-1 CSVVGPGLVSYNEQFF
TRBJ2-2 TRBV29-1 CSVNPSGGELFF
TRBJ2-3 TRBV27 CASRGDYPGPDTQYF
TRBJ2-5 TRBV7-6 CASSLAGSVETQYF
TRBJ2-1 TRBV2 CASSEALTSGRANEQFF
TRBJ2-7 TRBV4-3 CASSQGSGPLYEQYF
TRBJ2-7 TRBV5-6 CASSFSTSRYEQYF
TRBJ2-2 TRBV29-1 CSALGGSTGELFF
TRBJ1-5 TRBV4-1 CASSQQRGSNQPQHF
TRBJ2-5 TRBV5-1 CASSWGDRETEETQYF
TRBJ2-7 TRBV7-9 CASSSPSGLAGPYEQYF
TRBJ2-7 TRBV7-9 CASGSGRAYEQYF
TRBJ1-5 TRBV30 CAWSQTPQPQHF
TRBJ2-3 TRBV7-6 CASSSEGDGTDTQYF
TRBJ1-1 TRBV27 CASSLTLPGQGIAFF
TRBJ2-5 TRBV20-1 CSARVPRETQYF
TRBJ1-5 TRBV27 CASLPQGYSNQPQHF
TRBJ2-3 TRBV20-1 CSASTGEGLDTQYF
TRBJ2-5 TRBV19 CASSSGGLAGEETQYF
TRBJ2-1 TRBV27 CASSSTSGGASYNEQFF
TRBJ1-6 TRBV6-1 CASSPTGINSPLHF
TRBJ2-1 TRBV7-9 CASSHGGTEQFF
TRBJ2-2 TRBV4-2 CASSQDLLAGGPSTGELFF
TRBJ1-5 TRBV24-1 CATSDPGQGLDQPQHF
TRBJ2-3 TRBV9 CASSPSASTSGRALLADTQYF
TRBJ2-1 TRBV20-1 CSATLEGSSYNEQFF
TRBJ2-3 TRBV4-3 CASSQDLATSGDTQYF
TRBJ1-1 TRBV7-9 CASSPQNGVWTEAFF
TRBJ2-2 TRBV21-1 CASSDSEAYGELFF
TRBJ2-1 TRBV7-3 CASSAAGGLYNEQFF